What follows is one TCR beta chain and its context. Its antigen is unidentified. The sample is drawn from a study of a mutant IDH1 vaccine in newly diagnosed glioma. V was trimmed by 2 bases and J by 3 bases, leaving 10 bases between them. This CDR3 has 14 residues. Germline-derived CDR1 and CDR2 are SGHNT and YENEEA. Time point here: week 35, safety follow-up. The vaccine gave 300 ug of a 20-mer mutant IDH1 peptide subcutaneously per dose. TCRdb's table, derived via immunoSEQ multiplex PCR, lists solely in-frame clones and lacks some. Of about 68,000 clones in the sample, roughly 80% were seen once. Whole-study findings and limits: Evidence of vaccine-induced immune responses was documented in 85% to 95% of patients.

This clonotype was obtained from a man aged 18 to 30 with glioma. This material consisted of PBMCs, taken from a glioma patient whose treatment included an IDH1 peptide vaccine. This sequence joins TRBV11-3 and TRBJ1-1; a possible D gene is TRBD1 (6 bases). The CDR3 here is CASSLRGGYTEAFF. The CDR3 nucleotides are TGTGCCAGCAGCTTAAGGGGGGGGTACACTGAAGCTTTCTTT.